Listed below are T cell receptor beta chains from one sample, sequenced in a study of cytomegalovirus exposure and HLA in healthy donors. TCRdb's copy holds only in-frame clones and misses some; the assay was immunoSEQ multiplex PCR. Here the sample spans about 280,000 clones, approximately 86% being singletons. The material sequenced was PBMCs. The receptors here all came from a woman under 30 in good health and CMV-seronegative. The conserved cysteine and the conserved F or W are not part of the CDR3 here.

v_call	j_call	cdr3_aa
TRBV11-1	TRBJ1-2	ASSLSPNYGYT
TRBV29-1	TRBJ1-1	SAHFATGNTEAF
TRBV6-6	TRBJ2-7	ASSTGSLSSYEQY
TRBV20-1	TRBJ1-2	SAYGTET
TRBV28	TRBJ2-7	ASSLFGRGRGYEQY
TRBV29-1	TRBJ1-1	SVEGGLVGAF
TRBV7-8	TRBJ1-1	ASSRQEMNTEAF
TRBV28	TRBJ1-2	ASSLGDRVGYT
TRBV2	TRBJ1-1	ATSAGQFEAF
TRBV19	TRBJ2-1	ASSNGLAVSYNEQF
TRBV7-3	TRBJ2-1	ASSPYRESSYNEQF
TRBV4-1	TRBJ2-1	ASSQTGDEQF
TRBV2	TRBJ1-2	ASSQIPPYGYT
TRBV6-4	TRBJ1-6	ASSGDFNSPLH
TRBV29-1	TRBJ2-3	SVDSRTGADTQY
TRBV2	TRBJ1-1	ASRLTSVAF
TRBV30	TRBJ2-7	AWRRTSYEQY
TRBV2	TRBJ2-2	ASTRDRLRANTGELF
TRBV7-2	TRBJ2-7	ASSLIQGSWEQY
TRBV28	TRBJ1-2	ASSSGTGAKGYT
TRBV6-1	TRBJ1-1	ASSQWTGSDGEAF
TRBV4-3	TRBJ2-7	ASSHVDRGSLYEQY
TRBV7-3	TRBJ2-7	ASSQGEYSYEQY
TRBV19	TRBJ1-2	ASVKSTGTVGYGYT
TRBV29-1	TRBJ1-2	SVERWAGYT
TRBV5-6	TRBJ2-1	ASSAILRVNLKYNEQF
TRBV5-3	TRBJ1-1	ARRSRANTEAF
TRBV11-2	TRBJ1-3	ASSLGDRGPPSGNTIY
TRBV7-7	TRBJ2-1	ASSLARRDEQF
TRBV4-2	TRBJ1-1	ASRRAGGNTEAF
TRBV30	TRBJ1-1	ACRDTEAF
TRBV11-3	TRBJ2-1	ASSYTGSGNEQF
TRBV28	TRBJ2-5	ASSLDRLDGETQY
TRBV28	TRBJ1-3	ASSSFSGNTIY
TRBV9	TRBJ2-7	ASSPGGEQY
TRBV5-1	TRBJ2-7	ASSQLAASSYEQY
TRBV6-5	TRBJ2-2	ASSYFGGLNTGELF
TRBV6-5	TRBJ2-7	ASSQGFVYEQY
TRBV10-3	TRBJ2-7	AISESRPGLAGGSYEQY